These T cell receptor beta chains were read from a single sample in a study of blood T cell repertoires in COVID-19. TCRdb keeps only in-frame clones here, not all; method: immunoSEQ multiplex PCR. Of under 250,000 clones in the sample, roughly 86% were seen once. Sequenced material: peripheral blood. The receptor set was obtained from a woman in her sixties or seventies with acute or convalescent COVID-19. The CDR3 runs from the conserved cysteine through the conserved F or W. The D gene is left open where the match is weak. Size values are once, few and many counts, or a class for expanded clones, and some rows have none.

J: TRBJ1-3; D: TRBD1; V: TRBV18; size: NA; DNA: TGTGCCAGCTCACCGGCAAGGGGACAGCGAAACACCATATATTTT; CDR3: CASSPARGQRNTIYF
J: TRBJ2-5; D: TRBD1; V: TRBV6-5; size: NA; DNA: TGTGCCAGCAGTTGGGCAGGGGGAACGGGGGAGACCCAGTACTTC; CDR3: CASSWAGGTGETQYF
J: TRBJ1-2; D: TRBD1; V: TRBV5-4; size: NA; DNA: TGTGCCAGCAGCTCCGACAGGGGCTATGGCTACACCTTC; CDR3: CASSSDRGYGYTF
J: TRBJ2-1; D: TRBD2; V: TRBV28; size: NA; DNA: TGTGCCAGCAGCTTCATCGGACTAGCGGGACCTGAGCAGTTCTTC; CDR3: CASSFIGLAGPEQFF
J: TRBJ1-5; D: NA; V: TRBV30; size: NA; DNA: TGTGCCTGGAGTCGCTATAGCAATCAGCCCCAGCATTTT; CDR3: CAWSRYSNQPQHF
J: TRBJ2-3; D: NA; V: TRBV5-1; size: NA; DNA: TGCGCCAGCAGCTTGGAGCTAGCGACAGATACGCAGTATTTT; CDR3: CASSLELATDTQYF
J: TRBJ2-7; D: NA; V: TRBV11-2; size: NA; DNA: TGTGCCAGCAGCCCCATGGGGGGGCGTCTGGGCGAGCAGTACTTC; CDR3: CASSPMGGRLGEQYF
J: TRBJ2-7; D: NA; V: TRBV6-5; size: NA; DNA: TGTGCCAGCAGTTACTCCGAGTCTCTGTACTTC; CDR3: CASSYSESLYF
J: TRBJ1-5; D: NA; V: TRBV24-1; size: NA; DNA: TGTGCCACCAGTGATCGGGATAGCGGCACGCCCCAGCATTTT; CDR3: CATSDRDSGTPQHF
J: TRBJ2-7; D: TRBD1; V: TRBV28; size: NA; DNA: TGTGCCAGCAGTTTGGGACAGGCCACCTCCTACGAGCAGTACTTC; CDR3: CASSLGQATSYEQYF
J: TRBJ1-3; D: NA; V: TRBV5-1; size: NA; DNA: TGCGCCAGCAGCAAACAAGACAGTCTACTCTCTGGAAACACCATATATTTT; CDR3: CASSKQDSLLSGNTIYF
J: TRBJ1-5; D: TRBD1; V: TRBV6-5; size: NA; DNA: TGTGCCAGCAGGGCCGGGGACAGAAATCAGCCCCAGCATTTT; CDR3: CASRAGDRNQPQHF
J: TRBJ1-5; D: TRBD1; V: TRBV11-2; size: NA; DNA: TGTGCCAGCAGCCGGACAGGGAGCAATCAGCCCCAGCATTTT; CDR3: CASSRTGSNQPQHF
J: TRBJ2-5; D: TRBD2; V: TRBV5-4; size: NA; DNA: TGTGCCAGCAGCTGGACTAGCGGGGCGCAAGAGACCCAGTACTTC; CDR3: CASSWTSGAQETQYF
J: TRBJ1-4; D: NA; V: TRBV28; size: NA; DNA: TGTGCCAGCAGTTCGACAGGCGTGACAACTAATGAAAAACTGTTTTTT; CDR3: CASSSTGVTTNEKLFF
J: TRBJ1-6; D: NA; V: TRBV19; size: NA; DNA: TGTGCCAGTACCCGGACAGTGAATTCACCCCTCCACTTT; CDR3: CASTRTVNSPLHF
J: TRBJ1-1; D: NA; V: TRBV10-3; size: once; DNA: TGTGCCATCAGTGACTGGGCGACCGGCACTGAAGCTTTCTTT; CDR3: CAISDWATGTEAFF
J: TRBJ2-5; D: NA; V: TRBV21-1; size: NA; DNA: TGTGCCAGCAGCAAATCTTACCCCGGGACAGGGGAGACCCAGTACTTC; CDR3: CASSKSYPGTGETQYF
J: TRBJ1-1; D: TRBD1; V: TRBV4-3; size: NA; DNA: TGCGCCAGCAGCCAAACCGGAGGGGGCAAGTACACTGAAGCTTTCTTT; CDR3: CASSQTGGGKYTEAFF
J: TRBJ1-5; D: TRBD1; V: TRBV19; size: NA; DNA: TGTGCCAGTACTGGGACCGACAGGGGCATAAATCAGCCCCAGCATTTT; CDR3: CASTGTDRGINQPQHF
J: TRBJ2-5; D: TRBD1; V: TRBV19; size: NA; DNA: TGTGCCAGTAGTATAGGTGGACAGGGCTTTGAGACCCAGTACTTC; CDR3: CASSIGGQGFETQYF
J: TRBJ2-1; D: NA; V: TRBV9; size: NA; DNA: TGTGCCAGCAGCGAAATGGGCGGGATAAATGAGCAGTTCTTC; CDR3: CASSEMGGINEQFF
J: TRBJ1-2; D: TRBD1; V: TRBV5-1; size: NA; DNA: TGCGCCAGCAGCCCCAGGGGGAATGGCTACACCTTC; CDR3: CASSPRGNGYTF
J: TRBJ1-3; D: NA; V: TRBV11-3; size: NA; DNA: TGTGCCAGCAGCTTGGACAGTGGAAACACCATATATTTT; CDR3: CASSLDSGNTIYF
J: TRBJ2-6; D: TRBD1; V: TRBV7-6; size: NA; DNA: TGTGCCAGCAGCTTAGGGCAGGGGGCGGCTGGGGCCAACGTCCTGACTTTC; CDR3: CASSLGQGAAGANVLTF
J: TRBJ1-5; D: NA; V: TRBV5-1; size: once; DNA: TGCGCCAGCAGCTTGGATCCGGGGGATGGGCAGCCCCAGCATTTT; CDR3: CASSLDPGDGQPQHF
J: TRBJ1-4; D: NA; V: TRBV19; size: NA; DNA: TGTGCCAGTAGTATATCGGCGGGGGGAAATGAAAAACTGTTTTTT; CDR3: CASSISAGGNEKLFF
J: TRBJ1-1; D: NA; V: TRBV5-5; size: NA; DNA: TGTGCCAGCAGCTCGGGGACATCGAACACTGAAGCTTTCTTT; CDR3: CASSSGTSNTEAFF
J: TRBJ1-2; D: NA; V: TRBV19; size: NA; DNA: TGTGCCAGTAGTCTCGAGTCCTTCAACTATGGCTACACCTTC; CDR3: CASSLESFNYGYTF
J: TRBJ2-5; D: TRBD2; V: TRBV18; size: NA; DNA: TGTGCCAGCTCACGGACTAGCGGGGGGCCGACGGAGACCCAGTACTTC; CDR3: CASSRTSGGPTETQYF
J: TRBJ2-2; D: NA; V: TRBV19; size: NA; DNA: TGTGCCAGTAGTTCCGCTTTAACAGGGTCCCCCGGGGAGCTGTTTTTT; CDR3: CASSSALTGSPGELFF
J: TRBJ2-5; D: TRBD1; V: TRBV5-1; size: once; DNA: TGCGCCAGCAGCCGGACAGGCGCCCAAGAGACCCAGTACTTC; CDR3: CASSRTGAQETQYF
J: TRBJ2-1; D: TRBD2; V: TRBV4-2; size: NA; DNA: TGTGCCAGCAGCCAAGATGCGTACCAGGCGCGGGGGTATGAGCAGTTCTTC; CDR3: CASSQDAYQARGYEQFF
J: TRBJ2-1; D: TRBD2; V: TRBV2; size: NA; DNA: TGTGCCAGCGTCGGGGGGGCCTACAATGAGCAGTTCTTC; CDR3: CASVGGAYNEQFF
J: TRBJ2-3; D: TRBD1; V: TRBV27; size: NA; DNA: TGTGCCAGCAGTCCGACAGGGGGTGGATATACGCAGTATTTT; CDR3: CASSPTGGGYTQYF
J: TRBJ1-6; D: TRBD1; V: TRBV30; size: NA; DNA: TGTGCCTGGAGCCAGGGGGATAATTCACCCCTCCACTTT; CDR3: CAWSQGDNSPLHF
J: TRBJ1-2; D: TRBD1; V: TRBV19; size: NA; DNA: TGTGCCAGCGACGACAGGGCGATGGGGTACACCTTC; CDR3: CASDDRAMGYTF
J: TRBJ1-1; D: TRBD1; V: TRBV10-3; size: NA; DNA: TGTGCCATCAGGGCAGGGGGCCGGGGCACTGAAGCTTTCTTT; CDR3: CAIRAGGRGTEAFF
J: TRBJ1-3; D: TRBD1; V: TRBV18; size: NA; DNA: TGTGCCAGCTCTCAAGGACAGGGGGCTGGAAACACCATATATTTT; CDR3: CASSQGQGAGNTIYF
J: TRBJ1-5; D: NA; V: TRBV15; size: NA; DNA: TGTGCCACCAGCACCCATCGGGGAAATCAGCCCCAGCATTTT; CDR3: CATSTHRGNQPQHF
J: TRBJ2-7; D: NA; V: TRBV6-1; size: many; DNA: TGTGCCAGCAGTGAAAGAGGCAGTACCGTCTACGAGCAGTACTTC; CDR3: CASSERGSTVYEQYF
J: TRBJ1-1; D: NA; V: TRBV25-1; size: NA; DNA: TGTGCCAGCAGTGAATTTGGAGGAACTGAAGCTTTCTTT; CDR3: CASSEFGGTEAFF
J: TRBJ2-2; D: NA; V: TRBV24-1; size: NA; DNA: TGTGCCACCAGTGGCGAGAACACCGGGGAGCTGTTTTTT; CDR3: CATSGENTGELFF
J: TRBJ2-4; D: NA; V: TRBV7-9; size: NA; DNA: TGTGCCAGCAGCTTAGCTATAGCCAAAAACATTCAGTACTTC; CDR3: CASSLAIAKNIQYF
J: TRBJ1-2; D: NA; V: TRBV10-3; size: NA; DNA: TGTGCCATCAGTGAAGGACAGTATGGCTACACCTTC; CDR3: CAISEGQYGYTF
J: TRBJ1-5; D: NA; V: TRBV28; size: NA; DNA: TGTGCCAGCACCCTAATTGGGGGCGGATTTAGCAATCAGCCCCAGCATTTT; CDR3: CASTLIGGGFSNQPQHF
J: TRBJ1-5; D: TRBD1; V: TRBV27; size: NA; DNA: TGTGCCAGCAGTTTAGGGACAGCTCTAAATCAGCCCCAGCATTTT; CDR3: CASSLGTALNQPQHF
J: TRBJ1-4; D: NA; V: TRBV5-1; size: NA; DNA: TGCGCCAGCAGCCCAGTCACGACAACTAATGAAAAACTGTTTTTT; CDR3: CASSPVTTTNEKLFF
J: TRBJ1-4; D: TRBD1; V: TRBV25-1; size: once; DNA: TGTGCCAGCAGTGTCGTACAGGGGCAAGGGGAAAAACTGTTTTTT; CDR3: CASSVVQGQGEKLFF
J: TRBJ1-5; D: TRBD1; V: TRBV6-5; size: NA; DNA: TGTGCCAGCGGGGGACAGGGGAATCAGCCCCAGCATTTT; CDR3: CASGGQGNQPQHF
J: TRBJ2-4; D: TRBD2; V: TRBV9; size: NA; DNA: TGTGCCAGCAGCCCTTATTACTCTCCGGGACTAGCGGGAGAAATAGCCAAAAACATTCAGTACTTC; CDR3: CASSPYYSPGLAGEIAKNIQYF